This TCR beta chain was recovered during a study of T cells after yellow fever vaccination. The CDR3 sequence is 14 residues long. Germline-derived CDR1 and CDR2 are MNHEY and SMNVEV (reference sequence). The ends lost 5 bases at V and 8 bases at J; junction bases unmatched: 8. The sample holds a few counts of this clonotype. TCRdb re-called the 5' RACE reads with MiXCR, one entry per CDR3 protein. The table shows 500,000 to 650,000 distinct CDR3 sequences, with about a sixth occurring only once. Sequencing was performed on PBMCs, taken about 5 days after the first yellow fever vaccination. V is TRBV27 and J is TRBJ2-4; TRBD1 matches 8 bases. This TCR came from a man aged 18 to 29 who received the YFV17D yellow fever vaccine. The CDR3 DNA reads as TGTGCCAGCAGTATCCGGGACAGGCGAGACATTCAGTACTTC. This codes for CASSIRDRRDIQYF.